This T cell receptor beta chain was recovered during a study of T cells after yellow fever vaccination. Study context: Fractions of limited cellularity were prepared by means of SMART-Seq v4 Ultra Low Input. Study-wide results and limits: The secondary response showed a weaker magnitude and a faster peak, day 5 versus 15. Most primary-vaccination clones reappeared after the booster (just under 98% CD4, 85% to 90% CD8).

In its sample, this clonotype was seen once. By 5'RACE template switching, TCR cDNA was produced, with a universal primer site and UMIs added in the process. TCRdb reprocessed the 5' RACE reads with MiXCR, giving one entry per CDR3 protein. The data hold 65,000 to 90,000 distinct CDR3 sequences, with roughly 14% observed a single time. Sample: CD8+ T cells not binding an NS4B(214-222) dextramer, sorted from PBMCs, taken roughly 20 days after the first yellow fever vaccination. The TCR originated in a man aged 18-30 years who received the YFV17D yellow fever vaccine.

The CDR3, as DNA: TGTGCCAGCAGCCAAGATGGGGCTGGGGATCAGACCCAGTACTTC. It yields the protein CASSQDGAGDQTQYF. This sequence joins TRBV4-2 and TRBJ2-5; D perhaps matches TRBD1 (5 bases). The ends were cut back, 0 bases at V and 6 bases at J, with 14 bases in the middle. Germline V gene sequence: CDR1 LGHNA, CDR2 YNFKEQ. This CDR3 region has 15 residues.